Each of the 20 T cell receptor beta chains below was sequenced from the same sample in a study of blood T cell repertoires in COVID-19. Using immunoSEQ multiplex PCR, the repertoire was profiled, and TCRdb retains in-frame clones only, with some absent. The sample carries tens of thousands of clones, 88% recorded once. Sequencing input: peripheral blood. These receptors all stem from a man aged 45-65 years with active COVID-19.

V and J are TRBV27 and TRBJ1-5; 10 bases map to TRBD1. Losses at the gene ends were 6 bases for V and 7 bases for J; bases not matched to a gene: 9. CDR1 is MNHEY and CDR2 is SMNVEV in the germline V gene (reference sequence). The CDR3 loop spans 15 amino acids. The CDR3 DNA is TGTGCCAGCAGACCCGGGACAGGGGACCGACAGCCCCAGCATTTT. Protein sequence: CASRPGTGDRQPQHF.

This chain uses TRBV18 with TRBJ2-1; no clear D gene. Trimming took 2 bases from V and 9 from J, leaving 8 bases between them. Germline V CDR1 and CDR2: KGHSH, LQKENI. The CDR3 loop spans 12 amino acids. CDR3 region: CASSPMGIEQFF. The CDR3 DNA is TGTGCCAGCTCACCAATGGGCATTGAGCAGTTCTTC. The variable domain in full, with the rest retrieved from reference TRBV18 and TRBJ2-1, is NAGVMQNPRHLVRRRGQEARLRCSPMKGHSHVYWYRQLPEEGLKFMVYLQKENIIDESGMPKERFSAEFPKEGPSILRIQQVVRGDSAAYFCASSPMGIEQFFGPGTRLTVL.

This clone occurred a few times. The rearrangement links TRBV10-2 to TRBJ2-7; tentatively, D is TRBD2 (6 bases). The CDR3 is made up of 14 amino acids. Trimming cost V 3 bases and J 2 bases, with 11 bases left between them. CDR1 is WSHSY, CDR2 SAAADI, per germline. CDR3 loop: CASSDTGETYEQYV. In DNA form, the CDR3 reads TGCGCCAGCAGTGACACGGGAGAGACCTACGAGCAGTACGTC.

The chain recombines TRBV12-5 with TRBJ2-7; D is possibly TRBD2 (6 bases). The CDR3 runs 15 residues. Germline V gene sequence: CDR1 LGHNT, CDR2 FRNRAP. V was cut by 0 bases and J by 5 bases, with 14 bases left in between. The CDR3 sequence is CASGLVARGGHEQYF. The CDR3 DNA follows: TGTGCTAGTGGTTTGGTGGCGCGGGGAGGTCACGAGCAGTACTTC.

The sample holds a few counts of this clone. CDR3 in DNA: TGTGCCACCAGTGATAAGTGGGGGAGGTTCGGCCTCTCCGAGCAGTACGTC. Translation gives CATSDKWGRFGLSEQYV. The J gene is TRBJ2-7, the V gene TRBV24-1; the D gene is possibly TRBD2 (6 bases). Germline V CDR1 and CDR2: KGHDR, SFDVKD. The CDR3 has 17 amino acids. With 3 bases removed from V and 6 bases from J, the gap between germline ends came to 23 bases.

The chain employs TRBV5-4 and TRBJ1-3; D is possibly TRBD1 (6 bases). This CDR3 has 13 residues. Trimming shortened V by 2 bases and J by 6 bases, and 9 bases separated the two germline ends. Per germline, CDR1 SGHNT and CDR2 YYREEE (reference sequence). Here the CDR3 DNA reads TGTGCCAGCAGCTTTAGGGGGACAAACACCATATATTTT. It codes for CASSFRGTNTIYF.

The V call is TRBV19, the J call TRBJ1-5; D unclear. Germline loops: CDR1 LNHDA, CDR2 SQIVND (reference sequence). V lost 1 base and J lost 5, with 6 bases in between. This CDR3 has 13 residues. DNA of the CDR3: TGTGCCAGTAGTATAGTGGCGGATCAGCCCCAGCATTTT. Translating gives CASSIVADQPQHF. Complete variable domain (other parts from reference TRBV19 and TRBJ1-5): DGGITQSPKYLFRKEGQNVTLSCEQNLNHDAMYWYRQDPGQGLRLIYYSQIVNDFQKGDIAEGYSVSREKKESFPLTVTSAQKNPTAFYLCASSIVADQPQHFGDGTRLSIL.

The V call is TRBV5-1, the J call TRBJ1-1, with TRBD1 matching over 7 bases. V shed 4 bases, J shed 1 base, and the junction held 10 bases outside the gene matches. Germline loops: CDR1 SGHRS, CDR2 YFSETQ. The CDR3 consists of 16 residues. In DNA form, the CDR3 reads TGCGCCAGCAGCATGCGAAACAGGGGCGGGAACACTGAAGCTTTCTTT. Amino acid sequence: CASSMRNRGGNTEAFF.

In its sample, this clone was seen once. V and J are TRBV11-2 and TRBJ2-2; TRBD1 aligns across 9 bases. The germline gives CDR1 SGHAT, CDR2 FQNNGV. Germline trimming cut 3 bases from V and 7 bases from J; bases unmatched to any gene: 12. The CDR3 is made up of 17 amino acids. DNA for the CDR3: TGTGCCAGCAGCTTTCCAGGGACAGGGAGTCGGAGCGGGGAGCTGTTTTTT. It translates to CASSFPGTGSRSGELFF.

The chain combines TRBV10-2 with TRBJ1-5, with 9 bases identical to TRBD1. Per germline, CDR1 WSHSY and CDR2 SAAADI. The junction had 3 bases not matched to a gene; V was cut back by 4 bases and J by 2 bases. The CDR3 has 15 amino acids. CDR3 DNA: TGCGCCAGCAGTGGGACAGGGGCTGGCAATCAGCCCCAGCATTTT. Translated: CASSGTGAGNQPQHF.

The chain uses TRBV18 and TRBJ2-1; unclear D gene. The CDR3 contains 13 residues. V was cut by 3 bases and J by 4 bases, with 7 bases left in between. Germline loops: CDR1 KGHSH, CDR2 LQKENI. CDR3 region: CASSPQKYNEQFF. Here the CDR3 DNA reads TGTGCCAGCTCACCTCAGAAGTACAATGAGCAGTTCTTC.

The CDR3 DNA follows: TGTGCCAGCAGCCTCTCCTCCTCCGGCGGGGAGCTGTTTTTT. Its protein is CASSLSSSGGELFF. The rearrangement links TRBV5-4 to TRBJ2-2; D is unresolved. V lost 4 bases, J lost 7 bases, and 14 bases lay in between. The CDR3 runs to 14 residues. The germline V gene has CDR1 SGHNT and CDR2 YYREEE (reference sequence).

V gene TRBV5-1 combines with J gene TRBJ2-3; TRBD2 might be the D (6 bases). Between the trimmed V and J ends, which lost 2 bases and 0 bases, there was a span of 16 bases. Germline CDR1 reads SGHRS; CDR2 reads YFSETQ. This CDR3 spans 17 amino acids. The CDR3 nucleotides are TGCGCCAGCAGCTTAGGTTTATCGGGGACTAGCACAGATACGCAGTATTTT. As protein: CASSLGLSGTSTDTQYF.

The chain combines TRBV24-1 with TRBJ2-3; 9 bases are a match to TRBD2. With 3 bases clipped from V and 7 bases from J, the junction kept 7 bases outside the gene matches. Germline CDR1 and CDR2: KGHDR and SFDVKD. The CDR3 consists of 15 residues. The CDR3 protein is CATSDPGTSLHTQYF. CDR3 in DNA: TGTGCCACCAGTGATCCCGGGACTAGCTTGCATACGCAGTATTTT.

The rearrangement joins TRBV5-8 to TRBJ1-6, with 8 bases fitting TRBD1. Trimming took 4 bases from V and 7 from J; bases not matched to a gene: 10. CDR1 is SGHTS and CDR2 is YDEGEE in the germline V gene. CDR3 length: 16 residues. The CDR3 spells CASSPWTGSPNSPLHF. DNA of the CDR3: TGTGCCAGCAGCCCTTGGACAGGGAGTCCCAATTCACCCCTCCACTTT.

The J gene is TRBJ1-1, the V gene TRBV18; TRBD1 might be the D (6 bases). There are 15 residues in the CDR3. Trimming pared 2 bases from V and 4 bases from J, leaving 14 bases between. The germline V gene has CDR1 KGHSH and CDR2 LQKENI. CDR3 sequence: CASSPSEGGGTEAFF. The CDR3 coding sequence is TGTGCCAGCTCACCATCGGAGGGAGGGGGCACTGAAGCTTTCTTT. Complete variable domain (other parts from reference TRBV18 and TRBJ1-1): NAGVMQNPRHLVRRRGQEARLRCSPMKGHSHVYWYRQLPEEGLKFMVYLQKENIIDESGMPKERFSAEFPKEGPSILRIQQVVRGDSAAYFCASSPSEGGGTEAFFGQGTRLTVV.

V and J are TRBV10-2 and TRBJ1-1; 8 nucleotides agree with TRBD1. The junction had 9 bases not matched to a gene; V was cut back by 0 bases and J by 3 bases. There are 17 residues in the CDR3. CDR1 and CDR2 (germline): WSHSY, SAAADI. The CDR3 loop is CASSESRTGKKYTEAFF. CDR3 coding DNA: TGCGCCAGCAGTGAGTCGCGGACAGGGAAAAAGTACACTGAAGCTTTCTTT.

The chain recombines TRBV9 with TRBJ2-1, with TRBD2 matching 13 bases. Germline V gene data show CDR1 as SGDLS and CDR2 as YYNGEE. V lost 3 bases, J lost 7 bases, and 10 bases stayed unmatched. This CDR3 contains 17 residues. The CDR3 DNA follows: TGTGCCAGCAGCGCTTTAACTAGCGGGGGGGCCCTTAATGAGCAGTTCTTC. This sequence encodes CASSALTSGGALNEQFF. Filled out from reference TRBV9 and TRBJ2-1, the complete variable domain reads DSGVTQTPKHLITATGQRVTLRCSPRSGDLSVYWYQQSLDQGLQFLIQYYNGEERAKGNILERFSAQQFPDLHSELNLSSLELGDSALYFCASSALTSGGALNEQFFGPGTRLTVL.

The chain carries TRBV19 and TRBJ2-3; a weak D match, TRBD1 (6 bases). This CDR3 is 16 amino acids long. Trimming pared 5 bases from V and 5 bases from J, leaving 20 bases between. Per the germline V gene, CDR1 is LNHDA and CDR2 is SQIVND (reference sequence). The DNA of the CDR3 is TGTGCCAGTAGTCCAGGAACAGGGTTGCGGCTAGATACGCAGTATTTT. It specifies CASSPGTGLRLDTQYF.

The chain uses TRBV7-8 and TRBJ1-2; D gene ambiguous. The germline V gene has CDR1 SGHVS and CDR2 FQNEAQ. V lost 1 base and J 4 bases, leaving 7 bases between the germline ends. This CDR3 contains 13 residues. CDR3 DNA: TGTGCCAGCAGCTTAGGGCTTGGCTATGGCTACACCTTC. Amino acids: CASSLGLGYGYTF.